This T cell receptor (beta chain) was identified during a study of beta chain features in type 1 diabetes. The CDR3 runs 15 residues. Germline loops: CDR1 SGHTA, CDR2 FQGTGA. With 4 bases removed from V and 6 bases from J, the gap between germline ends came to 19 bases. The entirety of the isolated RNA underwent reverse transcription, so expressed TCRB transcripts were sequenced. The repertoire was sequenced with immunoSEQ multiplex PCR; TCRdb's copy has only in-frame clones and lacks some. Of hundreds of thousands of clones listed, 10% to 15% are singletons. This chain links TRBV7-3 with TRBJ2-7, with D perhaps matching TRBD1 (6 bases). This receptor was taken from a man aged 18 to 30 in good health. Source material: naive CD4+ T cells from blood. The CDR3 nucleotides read TGTGCCAGCAGCTCCACCGGGACACGGGTATCCGAGCAGTACTTC. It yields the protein CASSSTGTRVSEQYF.